This note documents a single TCR beta chain sequence. The antigen is undetermined. The data derive from a study of blood T cells in healthy people across ages. For the study at large: With template switching, about one barcoded beta molecule was captured per two T cells.

CDR3 length: 14 amino acids. V was cut by 5 bases and J by 5 bases, with 13 bases left in between. Germline V gene sequence: CDR1 SEHNR, CDR2 FQNEAQ (reference sequence). It was with a sample-barcoded 5' primer and a J-beta primer mix that a second PCR of roughly 6 to 11 cycles was run. Each cDNA molecule carried a tag from a template-switch adaptor that contained 12 random nucleotides. TCRdb processed the 5' RACE reads anew with MiXCR; each CDR3 protein has one entry. The repertoire includes roughly 800,000 distinct CDR3 sequences, roughly 60% of them detected once, and approximately 23% sits in the top ten. Notes on the study in general: In older individuals, TCR beta diversity per million T cells was lower, falling roughly linearly with age.

The V call is TRBV7-9, the J call TRBJ2-1; possible D gene TRBD1, 5 bases. The source of this sequence is a man aged 25 to 45 in good health. Sequenced input: blood. CDR3 coding DNA: TGTGCCAGCAGCGGAAGGACACAAGACAATGAGCAGTTCTTC. Its translation is CASSGRTQDNEQFF.